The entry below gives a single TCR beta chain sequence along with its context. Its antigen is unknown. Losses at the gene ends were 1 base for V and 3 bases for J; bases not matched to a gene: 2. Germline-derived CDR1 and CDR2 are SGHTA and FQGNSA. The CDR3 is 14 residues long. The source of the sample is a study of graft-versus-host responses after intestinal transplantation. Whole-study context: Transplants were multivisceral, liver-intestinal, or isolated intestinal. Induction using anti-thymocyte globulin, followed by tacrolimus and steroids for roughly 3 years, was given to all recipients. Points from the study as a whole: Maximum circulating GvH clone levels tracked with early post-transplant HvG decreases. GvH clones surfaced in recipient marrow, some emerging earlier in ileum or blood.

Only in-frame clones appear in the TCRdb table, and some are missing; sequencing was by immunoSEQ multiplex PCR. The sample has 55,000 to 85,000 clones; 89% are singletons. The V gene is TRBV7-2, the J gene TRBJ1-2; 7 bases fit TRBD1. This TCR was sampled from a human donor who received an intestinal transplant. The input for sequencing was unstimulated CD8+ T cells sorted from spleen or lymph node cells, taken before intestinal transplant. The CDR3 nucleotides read TGTGCCAGCAGCTTAGAGGGGGCGGACTATGGCTACACCTTC. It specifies CASSLEGADYGYTF.